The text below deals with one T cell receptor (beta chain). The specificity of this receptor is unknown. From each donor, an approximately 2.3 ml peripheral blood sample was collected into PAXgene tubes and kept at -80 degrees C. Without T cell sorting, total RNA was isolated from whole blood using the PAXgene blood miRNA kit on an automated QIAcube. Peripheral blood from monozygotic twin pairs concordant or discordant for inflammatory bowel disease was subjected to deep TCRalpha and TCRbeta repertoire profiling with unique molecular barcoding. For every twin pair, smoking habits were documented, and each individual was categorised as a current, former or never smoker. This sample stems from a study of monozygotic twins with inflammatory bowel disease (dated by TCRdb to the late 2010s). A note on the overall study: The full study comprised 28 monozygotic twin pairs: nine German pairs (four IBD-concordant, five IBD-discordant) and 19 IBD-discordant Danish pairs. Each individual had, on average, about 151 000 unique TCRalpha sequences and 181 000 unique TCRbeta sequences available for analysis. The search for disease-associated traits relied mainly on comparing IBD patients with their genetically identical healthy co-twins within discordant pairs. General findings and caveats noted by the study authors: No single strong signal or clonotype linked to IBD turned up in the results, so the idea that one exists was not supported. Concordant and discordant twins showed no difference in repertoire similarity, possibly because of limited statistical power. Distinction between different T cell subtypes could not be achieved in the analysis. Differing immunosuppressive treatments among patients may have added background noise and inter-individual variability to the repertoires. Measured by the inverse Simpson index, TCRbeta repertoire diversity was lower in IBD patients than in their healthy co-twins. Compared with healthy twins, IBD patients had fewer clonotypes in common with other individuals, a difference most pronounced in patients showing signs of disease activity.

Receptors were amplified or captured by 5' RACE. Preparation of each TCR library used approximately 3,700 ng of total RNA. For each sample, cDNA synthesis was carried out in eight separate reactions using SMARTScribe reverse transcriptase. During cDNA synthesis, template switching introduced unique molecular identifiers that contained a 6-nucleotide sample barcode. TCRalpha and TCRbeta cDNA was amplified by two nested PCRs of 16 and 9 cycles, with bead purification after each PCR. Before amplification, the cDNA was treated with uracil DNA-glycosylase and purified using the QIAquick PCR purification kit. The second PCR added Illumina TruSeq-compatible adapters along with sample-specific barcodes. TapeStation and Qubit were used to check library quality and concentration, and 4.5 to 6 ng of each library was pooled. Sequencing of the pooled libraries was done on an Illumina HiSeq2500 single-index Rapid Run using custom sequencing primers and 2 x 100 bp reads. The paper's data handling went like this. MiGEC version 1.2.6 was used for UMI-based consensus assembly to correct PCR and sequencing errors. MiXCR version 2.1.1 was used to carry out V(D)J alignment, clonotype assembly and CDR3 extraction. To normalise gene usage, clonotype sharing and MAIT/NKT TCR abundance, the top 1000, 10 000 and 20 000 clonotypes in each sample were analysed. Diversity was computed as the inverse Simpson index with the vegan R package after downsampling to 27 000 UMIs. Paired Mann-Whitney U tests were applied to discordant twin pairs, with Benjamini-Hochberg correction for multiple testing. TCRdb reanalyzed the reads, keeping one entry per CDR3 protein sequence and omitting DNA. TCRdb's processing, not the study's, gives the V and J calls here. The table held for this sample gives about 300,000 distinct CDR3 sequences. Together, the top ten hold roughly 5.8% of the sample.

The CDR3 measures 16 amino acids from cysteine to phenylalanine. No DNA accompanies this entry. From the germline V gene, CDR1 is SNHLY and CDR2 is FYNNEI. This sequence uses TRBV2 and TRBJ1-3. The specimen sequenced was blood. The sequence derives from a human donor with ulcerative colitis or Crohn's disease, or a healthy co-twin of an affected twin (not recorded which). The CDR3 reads CASSGRSISSGNTIYF.